This TCR beta chain derives from a study of metastatic and nonmetastatic thyroid tumors. About the research overall: Repertoires from malignant and benign thyroid patients were compared across blood and tumor or nodule tissue.

This clone was recorded at least ten times. Every patient underwent thyroid surgery untreated. This CDR3 is 13 amino acids long. The V gene lost 6 bases and the J gene lost 5 bases, with 11 bases spanning the gap. In the original workflow: In papillary thyroid cancer, a distant-metastasis classifier was built using CDR3 differences across clinicopathological groups. TCRdb reassembled clones from the PCR reads with MiXCR. These V and J calls are TCRdb output, not the study's own analysis. This sample has around 42,000 clones, with 9.5% to 13% found just once. The source material was blood. The chain is built from TRBV12-3 or TRBV12-4 and TRBJ2-1; no definite D call. The receptor's source is a male donor with papillary thyroid cancer or a benign thyroid nodule (not recorded which). Some clones in this sample may be carry-over from other donors' samples. Written as DNA, the CDR3 is TGTGCCAGCAGACCACCCTCGCACAATGAGCAGTTCTTC. Residues: CASRPPSHNEQFF.